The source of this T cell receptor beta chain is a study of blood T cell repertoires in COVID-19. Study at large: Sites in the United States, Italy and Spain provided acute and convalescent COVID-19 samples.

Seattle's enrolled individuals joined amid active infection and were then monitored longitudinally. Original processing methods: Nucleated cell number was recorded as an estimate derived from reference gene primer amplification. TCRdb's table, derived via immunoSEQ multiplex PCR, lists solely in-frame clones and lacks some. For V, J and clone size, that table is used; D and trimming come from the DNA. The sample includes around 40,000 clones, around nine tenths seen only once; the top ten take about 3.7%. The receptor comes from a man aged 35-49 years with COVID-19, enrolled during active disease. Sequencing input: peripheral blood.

CDR3 sequence (DNA): TGTGCCAGCAGCCTAGAAAAACATGAGCAGTTCTTC. This sequence encodes CASSLEKHEQFF. J is TRBJ2-1 and V is TRBV12-3 or TRBV12-4; no definite D call. Trimming removed 6 bases at V and 8 bases at J, with 11 bases between. The CDR3 runs to 12 residues.